This section outlines one TCR beta chain sequence together with its context. This clonotype was seen only a few times. No antigen is known for it. No quality values exist for individual bases; no much larger clone is one base distant. Ficoll-Paque density gradient centrifugation was the method used to isolate PBMCs. The data originate from a study of T-cell memory formation after mild COVID-19 (dated by TCRdb to about 2021). About the study as a whole: Most TCR sequence clusters were specific to one of the two donors. In two donors, T-cell clones that expanded and contracted after mild COVID-19 were tracked by sequencing TCRalpha and TCRbeta repertoires over time. Two young, previously healthy adult volunteers made up the cohort, one male and one female.

TCRdb names Illumina NovaSeq 6000 as the instrument used. Using 5'RACE with constant-segment primers, TCRalpha and TCRbeta cDNA libraries were constructed, with sample barcodes and unique molecular identifiers added in the process. Trizol reagent was used to extract RNA from every sample. Libraries were amplified in two PCR steps, with a second sample barcode and Illumina TruSeq adapters added in the second step. Libraries were sequenced on an Illumina NovaSeq with 2 x 150 bp paired-end reads. On the study's bioinformatics: Demultiplexing of reads and collapsing into UMI-guided consensus sequences were performed with migec v1.2.7. Using mixcr v2.1.11, UMI consensuses were aligned to TRA and TRB V and J templates and then assembled into clonotypes. A clonotype was counted as expanded or contracted only when both edgeR and NoisET called the clonotype significant, with the noise models trained on biological replicates. For edgeR calls, the thresholds were a false discovery rate-adjusted p below 0.01 and a log2 fold-change of 1. As an exploratory analysis of dynamics, PCA with hierarchical clustering was applied to max-normalized trajectories of the 1000 most abundant clonotypes. Each responding clone was given a CD4 or CD8 phenotype based on the CD4+ and CD8+ repertoires, which had been sequenced separately. TCRdb reprocessing: public reads trimmed at Q25 with fastp, clones called with MiXCR, in-frame beta chains kept. When rows share a CDR3 protein, they turn into one entry using the most common DNA and genes. The V and J calls were determined by TCRdb, not by the authors. For this sample there are some 300,000 distinct CDR3 sequences; 20% to 25% appear just once. Under 25% of the sample is held by the ten biggest clonotypes.

The full study reports these points: SARS-CoV-2 specificity of the second-wave clones peaking on day 37 was not confirmed. From day 15 to 85, contracting clones showed balanced CD4/CD8 phenotypes, whereas a second wave of clones that expanded from day 15 to 37 leaned towards CD4+. Only a couple of mild cases were covered in the study, and larger cohorts including severe cases with pre-infection samples were considered necessary. Some responding clones were found in pre-infection memory, which suggests that pre-existing cross-reactive memory T cells took part in the SARS-CoV-2 response. Contracting CD4+ clones turned up mainly in the CM and EM memory subsets, whereas EMRA was where CD8+ clones were enriched.

V is clipped by 4 bases and J by 4 bases, and the sequence between their germline boundaries is 13 bases long. The CDR3 sequence holds 15 residues, the cysteine and phenylalanine included. The sequence is cut down to CDR3 DNA, 45 bases in frame from base 1. Looking up the germline V gene yields CDR1 MNHNS and CDR2 SASEGT. The chain couples TRBV6-1 to TRBJ2-2; the D gene is perhaps TRBD1 or TRBD2, as each covers 6 bases. The source is a young man who had mild COVID-19 (a few samples of this study predate the infection). The sample titles of this study are shuffled in the database, so cell type and time point are left out; the donor was told from shared clones. Specimen: PBMCs or a T cell subset sorted from them (not recorded which). The nucleotides are TGTGCCAGCAGTGTGATCGGGGGCATCACCGGGGAGCTGTTTTTT. This is translated as CASSVIGGITGELFF.